This T cell receptor beta chain came from a study of CD8 T cells in ankylosing spondylitis (dated by TCRdb to the late 2010s). Notes on the research overall: The study profiled T cell receptor beta repertoires in healthy donors and ankylosing spondylitis patients to find disease-linked TCR variants. The whole study cohort included 108 healthy donors and roughly 24 ankylosing spondylitis patients. Samples of peripheral blood were taken, and for ankylosing spondylitis patients, synovial fluid was collected as well.

In this sample, this clonotype turned up a few times. Its cognate antigen has yet to be identified. The input lacks base qualities; no much larger clone sits a single base away. V is pared back by 4 bases and J by 6 bases, with 17 bases lying between the germline termini. Reading from cysteine to phenylalanine, the CDR3 counts 14 amino acids. The kept DNA is CDR3 alone, 42 bases in frame from the first base. In the germline V gene, CDR1 corresponds to SQVTM and CDR2 to ANQGSEA. TCRdb shows the sequencer as Illumina HiSeq 2500. Quantitative 5'-RACE with molecular barcodes was used to prepare TCR beta libraries. Under the source paper's analysis protocol: A new computational method, built on a probabilistic model of VDJ rearrangement, was used to identify disease-linked TCR variants. TCRdb ran its own pipeline on the public reads, namely fastp trimming at Q25 and MiXCR clone calling, and kept in-frame beta chains. One record per CDR3 amino acid sequence lists the most common genes and DNA. It is TCRdb's table, rather than the study itself, that gives the V and J calls and clone size. This sample is represented by about 130,000 distinct CDR3 sequences; approximately 10% of them were singletons. Approximately 3.6% of the sample rests with the top ten.

Summary of the overall study and its limitations: Some motif variants had previously been reported in the synovial fluid and blood of reactive arthritis patients, which suggests shared mechanisms of disease initiation. A TCR beta motif of several highly homologous amino acid variants appeared characteristic of blood from ankylosing spondylitis patients. The disease-linked clones were reported to be significantly enriched in matched synovial fluid samples from ankylosing spondylitis patients. The disease-linked clones had a CD8+ phenotype and were found at relatively low frequencies in peripheral blood.

Sequencing was carried out using blood, either unsorted or a sorted T cell fraction (not recorded which). The rearranged segments are TRBV29-1 and TRBJ2-3, with the D gene not clear enough to name. This TCR came from a male donor with ankylosing spondylitis or in good health (not recorded which). This receptor has the CDR3 CSVASLGRTDTQYF. The DNA sequence follows: TGCAGCGTTGCGTCTCTAGGGCGTACCGATACGCAGTATTTT.